These 17 T cell receptor beta chains share one sample of origin, sequenced in a study of blood T cells in healthy people across ages. Through a sample-barcoded 5' primer and a J-beta primer mix, a second PCR was run for roughly 6 to 12 cycles. TCRdb independently ran MiXCR on the 5' RACE reads; one entry per CDR3 protein. The sample carries nearly 1 million distinct CDR3 sequences, 51% recorded once. The specimen sequenced was blood. Receptors were obtained from a woman in her sixties or seventies in good health.

The chain combines TRBV4-1 with TRBJ2-4; the D gene is possibly TRBD2 (6 bases). Germline V gene lookup returns CDR1 MGHRA and CDR2 YSYEKL. V was pared by 1 base and J by 0 bases, with 13 bases between. CDR3 size: 17 residues. CDR3 protein: CASSQVRSGLAKNIQYF. CDR3 nucleotide sequence: TGCGCCAGCAGCCAAGTTAGGAGCGGGTTAGCCAAAAACATTCAGTACTTC.

This chain joins TRBV12-3 or TRBV12-4 and TRBJ2-1; D not resolved. This CDR3 is built from 13 residues. V was trimmed by 1 base and J by 6 bases, leaving 7 bases between them. As DNA, the CDR3 is TGTGCCAGCAGTTTAGGGATTTCCAATGAGCAGTTCTTC. This gives the protein CASSLGISNEQFF.

V and J are TRBV9 and TRBJ2-1; TRBD2 aligns across 7 bases. The CDR3 contains 16 residues. Germline V CDR1 and CDR2: SGDLS, YYNGEE. Trimming removed 0 bases from V and 8 bases from J; junction bases left unmatched: 11. The DNA for the CDR3 is TGTGCCAGCAGCGTAGGGTGGGAGGGCCATTATGATGAGCAGTTCTTC. Translated: CASSVGWEGHYDEQFF.

This clonotype was counted a few times. The chain couples TRBV5-1 to TRBJ2-5; D may correspond to TRBD1 or TRBD2 (7 bases each). The J call may be wrong; the DNA end is better matched by TRBJ2-7. The CDR3 is 14 residues long. Germline CDR1 is SGHRS and CDR2 is YFSETQ. In DNA, the CDR3 is TGCGCCAGCACGGGGACAGCGGGACGAGGCGAGCAGTACTTC. Its protein is CASTGTAGRGEQYF.

The chain is built from TRBV6-6 and TRBJ2-3; D uncertain. Germline-derived CDR1 and CDR2 are MNHNY and SVGAGI (reference sequence). There are 15 residues in the CDR3. V lost 5 bases and J 1 base, leaving 13 bases between the germline ends. The CDR3 sequence is CASSLLKTGTDTQYF. CDR3 sequence (DNA): TGTGCCAGCAGTCTTCTCAAGACCGGCACAGATACGCAGTATTTT.

The CDR3 region is CASSPSGRGNIQYF. As DNA, the CDR3 is TGTGCCAGCAGCCCGAGCGGGAGAGGCAACATTCAGTACTTC. J is TRBJ2-4 and V is TRBV9; 8 bases fit TRBD2. From germline, CDR1 is SGDLS and CDR2 YYNGEE. The CDR3 runs to 14 residues. With 4 bases clipped from V and 7 bases from J, the junction kept 7 bases outside the gene matches.

This clonotype occurred once. V gene TRBV12-3 or TRBV12-4 combines with J gene TRBJ1-1; D is unclear. The CDR3 consists of 13 residues. The ends were cut back, 3 bases at V and 4 bases at J, with 9 bases in the middle. The CDR3, as DNA: TGTGCCAGCAGTTTTCGTCTGGTCACTGAAGCTTTCTTT. Amino acid sequence: CASSFRLVTEAFF.

A few counts support this clonotype. The V call is TRBV7-9, the J call TRBJ2-7; 10 nucleotides line up with TRBD2. Trimming at V came to 1 base and at J to 3 bases, leaving 15 bases not matched to a gene. Germline V gives CDR1 SEHNR, CDR2 FQNEAQ (reference sequence). This CDR3 is 19 amino acids long. CDR3 in amino acids: CASSLEENPSGSSVYEQYF. DNA of the CDR3: TGTGCCAGCAGCTTAGAAGAGAATCCTAGCGGGAGTTCGGTCTACGAGCAGTACTTC.

As for this clonotype: This could be a read error, since a much larger clone is one nucleotide away. The chain recombines TRBV7-2 with TRBJ2-3; TRBD1 or TRBD2 may be the D gene (5 bases each). Germline values: CDR1 SGHTA, CDR2 FQGNSA. The CDR3 sequence is 15 residues long. Trimming cost V 4 bases and J 0 bases, with 11 bases left between them. The CDR3 DNA reads as TGTGCCAGCAGCTCGGGACGAGCCAGCACAGATACGCAGTATTTT. Protein: CASSSGRASTDTQYF.

The sample holds a few counts of this clonotype. The rearrangement joins TRBV14 to TRBJ1-2, with 9 bases lining up with TRBD1. The ends lost 5 bases at V and 2 bases at J; junction bases unmatched: 3. This CDR3 spans 14 amino acids. CDR1 is SGHDN and CDR2 is FVKESK in the germline V gene. The CDR3 is CASSSGTGNYGYTF. CDR3 nucleotides: TGTGCCAGCAGCTCTGGGACAGGGAACTATGGCTACACCTTC.

The rearrangement links TRBV18 to TRBJ1-1; D possibly corresponds to TRBD1 (5 bases). V lost 2 bases to trimming and J lost 5 bases, with 9 bases between them. The germline gives CDR1 KGHSH, CDR2 LQKENI. This CDR3 comprises 13 residues. The CDR3 coding sequence is TGTGCCAGCTCACCATCAGGACAAACTGAAGCTTTCTTT. This codes for CASSPSGQTEAFF. Full variable domain (missing parts from reference TRBV18 and TRBJ1-1): NAGVMQNPRHLVRRRGQEARLRCSPMKGHSHVYWYRQLPEEGLKFMVYLQKENIIDESGMPKERFSAEFPKEGPSILRIQQVVRGDSAAYFCASSPSGQTEAFFGQGTRLTVV.

This chain links TRBV29-1 with TRBJ2-1; TRBD2 matches at 9 bases. The CDR3 covers 13 residues. V lost 6 bases, J lost 9 bases, and 9 bases stayed unmatched. Per the germline V gene, CDR1 is SQVTM and CDR2 is ANQGSEA. CDR3 protein: CSVSAGGFTEQFF. CDR3 DNA sequence: TGCAGCGTATCGGCGGGAGGGTTTACTGAGCAGTTCTTC.

In its sample, this clonotype was seen a few times. This CDR3 reads CASSQQTGGINFYEQYF. CDR3 DNA sequence: TGTGCCAGCAGCCAACAAACCGGGGGGATCAATTTCTACGAGCAGTACTTC. The chain carries TRBV3-1 and TRBJ2-7; 7 bases map to TRBD2. The CDR3 is 17 residues long. V shed 2 bases, J shed 3 bases, and the junction held 13 bases outside the gene matches. Germline V gives CDR1 LGHDT, CDR2 YNNKEL (reference sequence).

The chain uses TRBV5-1 and TRBJ2-1, with 9 bases aligning to TRBD1. The CDR3 runs to 15 residues. Germline CDR1 and CDR2: SGHRS and YFSETQ. The junction had 7 bases not matched to a gene; V was cut back by 4 bases and J by 5 bases. For the CDR3, the DNA is TGCGCCAGCAGCATCCAGGGGACAGGGAACAATGAGCAGTTCTTC. It is translated as CASSIQGTGNNEQFF.

This chain joins TRBV20-1 and TRBJ1-2; D might be TRBD1 (6 bases). Trimming left V 3 bases short and J 4 bases short, with 12 bases between. The CDR3 sequence is 13 residues long. Germline CDR1 and CDR2: DFQATT and SNEGSKA (reference sequence). The CDR3 nucleotides are TGCAGTGCTAGTGGACAGCTTTCCTATGGCTACACCTTC. It codes for CSASGQLSYGYTF.

V is TRBV10-3 and J is TRBJ2-7, with D unresolved. Between the trimmed V and J ends, which lost 11 bases and 0 bases, there was a span of 17 bases. The CDR3 contains 14 residues. Germline V CDR1 and CDR2: ENHRY, SYGVKD. CDR3 bases: TGTGCCGCGCAAGGAGAGCCGAGCTCCTACGAGCAGTACTTC. It specifies CAAQGEPSSYEQYF.

This clonotype came up a few times. CDR3 sequence reads: CASSVEKLFF. As DNA, the CDR3 is TGTGCCAGCAGTGTTGAAAAACTGTTTTTT. The chain employs TRBV2 and TRBJ1-4; D not certain. Germline CDR1 SNHLY, CDR2 FYNNEI. V was pared by 4 bases and J by 7 bases, with 1 base between. This CDR3 contains 10 residues.